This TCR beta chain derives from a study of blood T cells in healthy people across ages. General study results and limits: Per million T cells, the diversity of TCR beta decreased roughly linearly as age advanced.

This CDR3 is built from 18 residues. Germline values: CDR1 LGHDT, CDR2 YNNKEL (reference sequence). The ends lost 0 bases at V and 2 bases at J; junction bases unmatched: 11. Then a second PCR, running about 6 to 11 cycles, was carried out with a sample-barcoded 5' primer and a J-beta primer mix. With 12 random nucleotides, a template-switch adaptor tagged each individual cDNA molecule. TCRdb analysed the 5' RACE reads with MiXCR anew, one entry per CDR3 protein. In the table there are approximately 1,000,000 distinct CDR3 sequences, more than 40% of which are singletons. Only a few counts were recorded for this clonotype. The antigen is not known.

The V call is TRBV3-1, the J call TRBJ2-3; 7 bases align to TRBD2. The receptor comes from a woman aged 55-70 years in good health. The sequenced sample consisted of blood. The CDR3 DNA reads TGTGCCAGCAGCCAAGATGGGGGTTGGCGGGAGTCCACAGATACGCAGTATTTT. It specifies CASSQDGGWRESTDTQYF.